The sequence of this T cell receptor (beta chain) was determined in a study of T cells after posttransplantation cyclophosphamide. Libraries were prepared by immunoSEQ multiplex PCR; TCRdb keeps only in-frame clonotypes and omits some of them. The table lists 45,000 to 60,000 clones, around nine tenths of them singletons. About this clone itself: Its cognate antigen is unknown. This sample includes further DNA sequences coding for the same CDR3.

This related bone marrow graft donor gave peripheral blood on the day of marrow donation. The study, taken as a whole, reports: Skin or GI-infiltrating T cells shared few TRB sequences with blood. TRB clonality was highly associated with recipient CMV seropositivity and reactivation.

Source material: PBMCs. This TCR came from a woman between 50 and 59 years old in good health and a related stem cell transplant donor.

The CDR3 DNA reads TGTGCCAGTAGTCCGTACAGGGAATCCCCCCTCCACTTT. The encoded protein is CASSPYRESPLHF. This chain uses TRBV19 with TRBJ1-6; TRBD1 is a possible D gene (6 bases). The CDR3 totals 13 residues. Germline V lookup: CDR1 LNHDA, CDR2 SQIVND (reference sequence). Deletions cut 5 bases from V and 13 bases from J, with 15 bases between. Full variable domain (remainder filled in from reference TRBV19 and TRBJ1-6): DGGITQSPKYLFRKEGQNVTLSCEQNLNHDAMYWYRQDPGQGLRLIYYSQIVNDFQKGDIAEGYSVSREKKESFPLTVTSAQKNPTAFYLCASSPYRESPLHFGNGTRLTVT.